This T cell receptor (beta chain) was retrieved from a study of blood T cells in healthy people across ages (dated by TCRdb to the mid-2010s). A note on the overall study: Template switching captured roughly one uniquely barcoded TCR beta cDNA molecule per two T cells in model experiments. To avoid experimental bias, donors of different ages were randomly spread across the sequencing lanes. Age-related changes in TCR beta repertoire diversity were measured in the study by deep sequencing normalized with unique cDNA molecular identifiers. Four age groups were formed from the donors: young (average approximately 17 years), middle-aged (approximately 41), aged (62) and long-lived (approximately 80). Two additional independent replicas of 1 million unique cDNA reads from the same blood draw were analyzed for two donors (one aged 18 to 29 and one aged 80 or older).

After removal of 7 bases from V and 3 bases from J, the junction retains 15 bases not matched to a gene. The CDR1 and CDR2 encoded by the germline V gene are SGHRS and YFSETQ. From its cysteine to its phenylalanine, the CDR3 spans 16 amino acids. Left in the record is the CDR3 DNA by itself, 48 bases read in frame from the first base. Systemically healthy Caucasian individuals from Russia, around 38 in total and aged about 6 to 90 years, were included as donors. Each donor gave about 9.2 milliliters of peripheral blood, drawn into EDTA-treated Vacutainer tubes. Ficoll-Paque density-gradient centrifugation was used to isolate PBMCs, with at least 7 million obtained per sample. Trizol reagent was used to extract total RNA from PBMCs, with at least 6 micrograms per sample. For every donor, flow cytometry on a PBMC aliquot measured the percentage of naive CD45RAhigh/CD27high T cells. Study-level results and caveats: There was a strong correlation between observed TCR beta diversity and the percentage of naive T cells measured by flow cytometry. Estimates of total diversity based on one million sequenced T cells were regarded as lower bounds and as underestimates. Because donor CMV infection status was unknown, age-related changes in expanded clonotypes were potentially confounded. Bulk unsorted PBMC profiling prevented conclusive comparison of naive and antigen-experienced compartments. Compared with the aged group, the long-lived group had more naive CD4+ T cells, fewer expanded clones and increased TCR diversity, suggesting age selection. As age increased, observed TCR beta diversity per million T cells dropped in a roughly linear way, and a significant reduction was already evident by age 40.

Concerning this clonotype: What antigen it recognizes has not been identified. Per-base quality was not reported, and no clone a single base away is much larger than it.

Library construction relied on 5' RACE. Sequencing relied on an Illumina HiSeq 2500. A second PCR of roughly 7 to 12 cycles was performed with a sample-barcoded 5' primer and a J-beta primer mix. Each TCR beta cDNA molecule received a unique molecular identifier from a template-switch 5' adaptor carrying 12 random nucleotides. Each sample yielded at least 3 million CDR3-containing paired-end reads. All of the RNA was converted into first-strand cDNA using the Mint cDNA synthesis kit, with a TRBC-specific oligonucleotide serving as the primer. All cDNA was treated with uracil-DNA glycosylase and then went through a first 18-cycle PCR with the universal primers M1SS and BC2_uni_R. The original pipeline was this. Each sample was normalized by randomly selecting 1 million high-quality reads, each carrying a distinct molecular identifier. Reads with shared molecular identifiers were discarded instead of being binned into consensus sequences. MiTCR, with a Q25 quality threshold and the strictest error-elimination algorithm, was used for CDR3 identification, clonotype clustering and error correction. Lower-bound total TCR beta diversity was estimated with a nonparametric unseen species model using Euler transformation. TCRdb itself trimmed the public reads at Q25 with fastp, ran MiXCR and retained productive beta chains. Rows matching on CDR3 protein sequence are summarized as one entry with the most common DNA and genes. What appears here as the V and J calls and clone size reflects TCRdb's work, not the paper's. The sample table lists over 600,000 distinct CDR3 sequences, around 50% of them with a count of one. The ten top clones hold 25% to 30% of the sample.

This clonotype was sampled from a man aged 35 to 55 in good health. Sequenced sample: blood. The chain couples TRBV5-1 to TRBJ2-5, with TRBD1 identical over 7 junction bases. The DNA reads TGCGCCAGCCATACTTATTTAGACAGGGCGGAAGAGACCCAGTACTTC. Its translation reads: CASHTYLDRAEETQYF.